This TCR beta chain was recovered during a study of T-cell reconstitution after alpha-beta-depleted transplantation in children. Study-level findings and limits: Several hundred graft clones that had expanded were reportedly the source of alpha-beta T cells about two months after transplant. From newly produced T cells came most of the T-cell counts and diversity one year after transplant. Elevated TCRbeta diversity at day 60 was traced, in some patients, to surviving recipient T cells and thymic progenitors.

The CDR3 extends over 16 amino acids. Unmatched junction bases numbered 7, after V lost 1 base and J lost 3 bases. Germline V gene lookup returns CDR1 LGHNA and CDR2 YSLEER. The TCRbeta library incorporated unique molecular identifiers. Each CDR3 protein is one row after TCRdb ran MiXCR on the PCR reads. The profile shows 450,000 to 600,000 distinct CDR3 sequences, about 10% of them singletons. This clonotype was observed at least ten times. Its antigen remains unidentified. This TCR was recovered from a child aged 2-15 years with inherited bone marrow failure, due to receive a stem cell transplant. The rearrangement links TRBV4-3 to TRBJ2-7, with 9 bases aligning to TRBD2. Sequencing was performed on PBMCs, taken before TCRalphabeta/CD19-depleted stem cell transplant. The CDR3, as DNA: TGCGCCAGCAGCCAAGCGTCGGCGGGGGGGGTCTACGAGCAGTACTTC. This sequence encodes CASSQASAGGVYEQYF.